The 20 T cell receptor beta chains below all came from one sample that was sequenced in a study of a mutant IDH1 vaccine in newly diagnosed glioma. Using immunoSEQ multiplex PCR, the repertoire was profiled, and TCRdb retains in-frame clones only, with some absent. Among roughly 120,000 clones, 80% were seen once, and the ten largest hold about 5.5%. These receptors have no identified antigens. As for time point: week 11, during vaccination. It was 300 ug of mutant IDH1 20-mer peptide that made up each vaccine dose, given with topical imiquimod. The sample was PBMCs, taken from a glioma patient whose treatment included an IDH1 peptide vaccine. The receptors shown here come from a man aged 35 to 55 with glioma.

In the case of this clone: The junction differs from germline at one of its ends, possibly a read error. The chain employs TRBV7-7 and TRBJ1-6; D may be TRBD1 (5 bases). From germline, CDR1 is SSHAT and CDR2 FNYEAQ (reference sequence). The length of the CDR3 is 17 residues. The CDR3 is CASSSGETFSYNSPLHF. DNA of the CDR3: TGTGCTAGCAGTTCGGGGGAGACATTCTCCTATAATTCACCCCTCCACTTT.

The chain uses TRBV15 and TRBJ2-1, with TRBD2 matching 9 bases. CDR1 is LNHNV, CDR2 YYDKDF, per germline (reference sequence). With 3 bases clipped from V and 1 base from J, the junction kept 4 bases outside the gene matches. The CDR3 loop spans 16 amino acids. CDR3 nucleotide sequence: TGTGCCACCAGCAGGGAAGCGGGAGGTTCCTACAATGAGCAGTTCTTC. This sequence encodes CATSREAGGSYNEQFF.

Only a few counts were recorded for this clone. The V call is TRBV10-3, the J call TRBJ1-4; D is ambiguous. Germline V gives CDR1 ENHRY, CDR2 SYGVKD. The CDR3 spans 11 residues. V was pared by 10 bases and J by 0 bases, with 3 bases between. Written as DNA, the CDR3 is TGTGCCACCGCAACTAATGAAAAACTGTTTTTT. This encodes CATATNEKLFF.

The rearrangement uses TRBV30 and TRBJ1-6; D is uncertain. There are 14 residues in the CDR3. V was shortened by 0 bases and J by 6 bases, with 9 bases between the two germline ends. CDR1 is GTSNPN, CDR2 SVGIG, per germline (reference sequence). CDR3 sequence: CAWSVIDPNSPLHF. In DNA form, the CDR3 reads TGTGCCTGGAGTGTTATAGATCCTAATTCACCCCTCCACTTT.

The gene calls are TRBV2 and TRBJ2-4, with a possible D match to TRBD2 (7 bases). Germline V lookup: CDR1 SNHLY, CDR2 FYNNEI. The CDR3 sequence is 14 residues long. V lost 3 bases and J lost 8, with 14 bases in between. This CDR3 is CASSDRGAGYIQYF. The CDR3 bases are TGTGCCAGCAGTGATCGGGGGGCAGGATACATTCAGTACTTC.

The chain couples TRBV13 to TRBJ2-7; D is perhaps TRBD1 (5 bases). Germline V gene lookup returns CDR1 PRHDT and CDR2 FYEKMQ (reference sequence). Trimming left V 5 bases short and J 2 bases short, with 16 bases between. The CDR3 totals 15 residues. CDR3 region: CASSHGWTQPYEQYF. In DNA, the CDR3 is TGTGCCAGCAGCCACGGGTGGACACAACCCTACGAGCAGTACTTC.

The V call is TRBV6-5, the J call TRBJ1-1; tentative D call: TRBD1 (5 bases). This CDR3 contains 13 residues. Trimming pared 8 bases from V and 4 bases from J, leaving 14 bases between. CDR1 is MNHEY, CDR2 SVGAGI, per germline. For the CDR3, the DNA is TGTGCCAGCGCGCGGGGCTTCAGCACTGAAGCTTTCTTT. Amino acids: CASARGFSTEAFF.

This chain uses TRBV19 with TRBJ1-2; tentatively, D is TRBD1 (6 bases). Per germline, CDR1 LNHDA and CDR2 SQIVND (reference sequence). V was trimmed by 6 bases and J by 7 bases, leaving 15 bases between them. The CDR3 is 13 amino acids. In DNA form, the CDR3 reads TGTGCCAGTAGCAGCCTAACAGGGTCTGGCTACACCTTC. Amino acid sequence: CASSSLTGSGYTF.

This chain uses TRBV5-4 with TRBJ1-5; D remains unclear. This CDR3 is 16 amino acids long. Trimming took 4 bases from V and 0 from J, leaving 14 bases between them. CDR1 and CDR2 (germline): SGHNT, YYREEE (reference sequence). CDR3 DNA: TGTGCCAGCAGCGCGAAGGGAGGGAATAGCAATCAGCCCCAGCATTTT. This translates into CASSAKGGNSNQPQHF.

This clone was recorded once. This chain connects TRBV2 to TRBJ2-5; D assignment may be TRBD1 or TRBD2 (6 bases each). V was pared by 5 bases and J by 5 bases, with 18 bases between. CDR1 and CDR2 (germline): SNHLY, FYNNEI. The CDR3 has 15 residues. The CDR3 DNA reads as TGTGCCAGCAGTTTAACAGGGCGGGGATGGGAGACCCAGTACTTC. Translation: CASSLTGRGWETQYF. The variable domain in full, with the rest retrieved from reference TRBV2 and TRBJ2-5, is EPEVTQTPSHQVTQMGQEVILRCVPISNHLYFYWYRQILGQKVEFLVSFYNNEISEKSEIFDDQFSVERPDGSNFTLKIRSTKLEDSAMYFCASSLTGRGWETQYFGPGTRLLVL.

The rearrangement joins TRBV5-5 to TRBJ1-2; 8 nucleotides line up with TRBD1. V shed 2 bases, J shed 8 bases, and the junction held 8 bases outside the gene matches. Germline lookup yields CDR1 SGHKS and CDR2 YYEKEE (reference sequence). The CDR3 runs 14 residues. CDR3 sequence (DNA): TGTGCCAGCAGCTTTGGGACAGGAGTCGTAGGCTACACCTTC. Protein product: CASSFGTGVVGYTF.

This clone came up a few times. The CDR3 DNA follows: TGTGCCAGCAGTCCAAGAGGGAGAGCGCGGGATACGCAGTATTTT. This translates into CASSPRGRARDTQYF. This chain joins TRBV28 and TRBJ2-3; tentatively, D is TRBD2 (5 bases). This CDR3 comprises 15 residues. Between the trimmed V and J ends, which lost 5 bases and 6 bases, there was a span of 18 bases. From germline, CDR1 is MDHEN and CDR2 SYDVKM.

The chain employs TRBV5-4 and TRBJ2-3; D is perhaps TRBD1 or TRBD2 (5 bases each). In germline, CDR1 is SGHNT, CDR2 YYREEE (reference sequence). V was cut by 3 bases and J by 6 bases, with 23 bases left in between. The CDR3 loop spans 17 amino acids. The CDR3 spells CASSSSPGTLKPDTQYF. The CDR3 DNA is TGTGCCAGCAGCTCTTCCCCCGGGACCCTTAAGCCGGATACGCAGTATTTT.

The genes are TRBV29-1 and TRBJ2-1, with 10 bases that match TRBD2. Germline loops: CDR1 SQVTM, CDR2 ANQGSEA. The CDR3 spans 17 residues. V was clipped by 1 base and J by 0 bases; unmatched bases: 6. This CDR3 is CSVEGAGGISSYNEQFF. The CDR3 bases are TGCAGCGTTGAAGGAGCGGGGGGGATAAGCTCCTACAATGAGCAGTTCTTC.

V gene TRBV7-9 combines with J gene TRBJ1-4, with TRBD1 matching over 10 bases. The V and J ends lost 5 bases and 8 bases, in that order; junction bases with no gene match: 5. The CDR3 contains 14 residues. The germline V gene encodes CDR1 SEHNR and CDR2 FQNEAQ (reference sequence). CDR3 residues: CASSKGQGGEKLFF. The DNA of the CDR3 is TGTGCCAGCAGCAAAGGACAGGGGGGCGAAAAACTGTTTTTT.

The chain has TRBV27 and TRBJ1-2, with 9 bases identical to TRBD1. CDR1 and CDR2 (germline): MNHEY, SMNVEV (reference sequence). The CDR3 totals 14 residues. Unmatched junction bases numbered 10, after V lost 8 bases and J lost 6 bases. The CDR3 region is CASRRQGQGDGYTF. The CDR3 DNA reads as TGTGCCAGCCGCCGACAGGGACAGGGAGATGGCTACACCTTC.

This rearrangement joins TRBV7-6 to TRBJ2-1; D might be TRBD2 (5 bases). CDR3 length: 16 residues. The germline CDR1 and CDR2 sequences are SGHVS and FNYEAQ. Trimming stripped 5 bases from V and 9 bases from J, with 23 bases between. In nucleotides, the CDR3 is TGTGCCAGCAGCATAGAAACGCGGGCTTTCAAGGGTGAGCAGTTCTTC. Translating it yields CASSIETRAFKGEQFF.

This clone showed up just once. V usage is TRBV6-6 and J usage is TRBJ1-6; D might be TRBD1 (5 bases). There are 14 residues in the CDR3. Germline lookup yields CDR1 MNHNY and CDR2 SVGAGI (reference sequence). The V end was cut by 6 bases, the J end by 5 bases, with 11 bases between. The CDR3 DNA follows: TGTGCCAGCAGCCAACAACAGGATAATTCACCCCTCCACTTT. Its protein product is CASSQQQDNSPLHF.

V is TRBV9 and J is TRBJ2-1; 8 bases are a match to TRBD2. Per germline, CDR1 SGDLS and CDR2 YYNGEE. With 3 bases clipped from V and 5 bases from J, the junction kept 4 bases outside the gene matches. The CDR3 spans 14 residues. The CDR3 DNA is TGTGCCAGCAGCGCCGGACTAGCCAACAATGAGCAGTTCTTC. It yields the protein CASSAGLANNEQFF.

J is TRBJ2-1 and V is TRBV28; a possible D gene is TRBD2 (5 bases). Between the trimmed V and J ends, which lost 6 bases and 7 bases, there was a span of 19 bases. The CDR3 extends over 15 amino acids. The V gene's germline CDR1 is MDHEN and CDR2 SYDVKM. CDR3: CASRPPGSGMNEQFF. CDR3 in DNA: TGTGCCAGCAGACCTCCAGGAAGCGGAATGAATGAGCAGTTCTTC. Combining the CDR3 with reference TRBV28 and TRBJ2-1 gives the whole variable domain DVKVTQSSRYLVKRTGEKVFLECVQDMDHENMFWYRQDPGLGLRLIYFSYDVKMKEKGDIPEGYSVSREKKERFSLILESASTNQTSMYLCASRPPGSGMNEQFFGPGTRLTVL.